Listed below are T cell receptor beta chains from one sample, sequenced in a study of CD8 T cells in Susac syndrome. TCRdb redid the calling of the immunoSEQ multiplex PCR reads with MiXCR, one entry per CDR3 protein. The sample has 190,000 or so distinct CDR3 sequences, nearly 95% seen once. The sample taken for sequencing was CD4+ T cells from PBMCs. The receptors shown here come from a human donor with multiple sclerosis. Both conserved end residues are part of each CDR3. Each record gives: V gene, clone size, D gene, J gene, CDR3 protein. A D gene is named only where the DNA matches it firmly. Part of the rows lack a size; the others show once, few, many or a class for expanded clones.

TRBV29-1	once	-	TRBJ1-1	CSVVKGVEAFF
TRBV3-1	-	-	TRBJ1-1	CASSRGEVAEAFF
TRBV29-1	once	-	TRBJ2-7	CSVEARDKGVYEQYF
TRBV20-1	-	TRBD1	TRBJ2-7	CSAGDRVYYEQYF
TRBV3-1	-	-	TRBJ2-7	CASSRISYEQYF
TRBV29-1	-	TRBD1	TRBJ1-1	CSVVGQKNTEAFF
TRBV24-1	once	TRBD2	TRBJ2-5	CATLTSGVQETQYF
TRBV5-1	-	TRBD1	TRBJ2-7	CASSSPDRGNEQYF
TRBV6-6	-	-	TRBJ2-1	CASLGTNEQFF
TRBV19	-	-	TRBJ1-1	CASSTWGEYTEAFF
TRBV25-1	once	-	TRBJ2-1	CASSGQTNNEQFF
TRBV12-3/TRBV12-4	-	-	TRBJ2-5	CASVSRGRLETQYF
TRBV7-2	-	-	TRBJ1-1	CASSFYTEAFF
TRBV10-3	-	-	TRBJ1-5	CATAAGGAQPQHF
TRBV29-1	-	TRBD2	TRBJ2-5	CSVAPGLAVYQETQYF
TRBV19	-	TRBD1	TRBJ2-5	CASRDRRWETQYF
TRBV20-1	-	-	TRBJ2-3	CSARVFTDTQYF
TRBV7-2	-	TRBD2	TRBJ2-4	CASSLEREGIQYF
TRBV27	-	-	TRBJ1-5	CASRGQPQHF
TRBV3-1	-	-	TRBJ1-5	CASSQDTRAQPQHF
TRBV6-5	-	-	TRBJ1-6	CASSYGGAIDSPLHF
TRBV30	-	-	TRBJ2-5	CAWSRWQNQETQYF
TRBV12-3/TRBV12-4	-	-	TRBJ1-3	CASSLDSVNTIYF
TRBV4-2	-	-	TRBJ2-7	CASTKGLGLWEQYF
TRBV3-1	-	-	TRBJ1-1	CASSQVVNTEAFF
TRBV7-8	-	-	TRBJ2-5	CASSVRVAETQYF
TRBV20-1	-	-	TRBJ1-2	CSADTGNYGYTF
TRBV12-3/TRBV12-4	-	TRBD2	TRBJ2-1	CASSQSGGSYNEQFF
TRBV27	-	TRBD2	TRBJ2-7	CASSLRGGPYEQYF
TRBV11-3	-	-	TRBJ2-1	CASSSEGGVNNEQFF
TRBV9	-	-	TRBJ2-7	CASSPGLIYEQYF
TRBV4-1	-	-	TRBJ2-7	CASSHGVLSSYEQYF
TRBV30	-	-	TRBJ1-2	CAWSNGYGYTF